This is a list of T cell receptor beta chains from one sample in a study of blood T cells in healthy people across ages. TCRdb redid the calling of the 5' RACE reads with MiXCR, one entry per CDR3 protein. The sample comprises about 640,000 distinct CDR3 sequences, roughly 30% of which are singletons, and around 14% rests with the top ten. Sequenced: blood. These receptors all come from a woman at least 80 years old in good health. The CDR3 runs from the conserved cysteine through the conserved F or W. D genes are given only for firm matches. Expanded clones get a size class; other rows say once, few or many, or leave the size out.

J,size,V,D,CDR3,DNA
TRBJ2-1,NA,TRBV6-5,TRBD2,CASSWGLAGEMFF,TGTGCCAGCAGCTGGGGACTAGCGGGAGAAATGTTCTTC
TRBJ1-2,NA,TRBV5-1,NA,CAGSLPSEANYGYTF,TGCGCCGGCAGCCTCCCCAGTGAAGCTAACTATGGCTACACCTTC
TRBJ2-7,many,TRBV13,TRBD1,CASSWTGAGEQYF,TGTGCCAGCAGCTGGACAGGGGCGGGAGAGCAGTACTTC
TRBJ2-3,NA,TRBV7-2,NA,CASSLNPHRSTDTQYF,TGTGCCAGCAGCTTGAACCCGCATCGTAGCACAGATACGCAGTATTTT
TRBJ1-1,NA,TRBV5-1,NA,CASSSRGGHTEAFF,TGCGCCAGCAGCTCCCGGGGGGGGCACACTGAAGCTTTCTTT
TRBJ1-1,NA,TRBV11-2,NA,CATKGPGKNTEAFF,TGTGCCACTAAGGGCCCAGGCAAGAACACTGAAGCTTTCTTT
TRBJ1-5,many,TRBV7-2,NA,CASSLGQRDQPQHF,TGTGCCAGCAGCTTAGGGCAGCGGGATCAGCCCCAGCATTTT
TRBJ1-1,NA,TRBV27,TRBD1,CASSPYIRTGAGTEAFF,TGTGCCAGCAGTCCATATATAAGGACAGGGGCGGGAACTGAAGCTTTCTTT
TRBJ2-6,NA,TRBV5-5,TRBD2,CASSEFSGGFSGANVLTF,TGTGCCAGCTCCGAATTTAGCGGGGGATTCTCTGGGGCCAACGTCCTGACTTTC
TRBJ1-1,NA,TRBV10-2,TRBD1,CASSEAGAGGTEAFF,TGCGCCAGCAGTGAGGCGGGGGCAGGGGGCACTGAAGCTTTCTTT
TRBJ2-7,many,TRBV12-3/TRBV12-4,NA,CASSSRWGSEQYF,TGTGCCAGCAGTTCCCGCTGGGGGAGCGAGCAGTACTTC
TRBJ2-3,many,TRBV5-1,TRBD2,CASSLAGGAATDTQYF,TGCGCCAGCAGCTTGGCGGGGGGGGCCGCCACAGATACGCAGTATTTT
TRBJ1-1,NA,TRBV20-1,NA,CSARDGRNTEAFF,TGCAGTGCCAGGGACGGGAGGAACACTGAAGCTTTCTTT